A single sample is the source of the 15 T cell receptor beta chains below, sequenced in a study of graft-versus-host responses after intestinal transplantation. Profiling relied on immunoSEQ multiplex PCR, and the TCRdb table lists in-frame clones only, not all of them. The sample records 13,000 or so clones, approximately 84% being singletons. This material consisted of PBMCs, taken after intestinal transplantation. The source is a human patient who received an intestinal transplant, so some T cells may come from the graft donor.

The chain has TRBV5-1 and TRBJ1-2, with TRBD1 matching 9 bases. Germline CDR1 reads SGHRS; CDR2 reads YFSETQ. The V gene end was trimmed by 1 base and the J gene end by 6 bases; junction bases not matched to a gene: 1. The CDR3 loop spans 13 amino acids. The DNA for the CDR3 is TGCGCCAGCAGCTTGACAGGGGGCGATGGCTACACCTTC. This translates into CASSLTGGDGYTF.

A remark on this clone: At one of its ends the junction is not consistent with the germline gene, which may arise from a read error. The chain combines TRBV9 with TRBJ2-3; D possibly corresponds to TRBD1 (5 bases). Germline values: CDR1 SGDLS, CDR2 YYNGEE. The CDR3 spans 14 residues. The CDR3 loop reads CVSSVAQVTDTQYF. Here the CDR3 DNA reads TGTGTCAGCAGCGTAGCACAGGTCACAGATACGCAGTATTTT.

The rearrangement uses TRBV19 and TRBJ1-1, with D uncertain. CDR3 length: 12 amino acids. The germline CDR1 and CDR2 sequences are LNHDA and SQIVND (reference sequence). The ends were cut back, 3 bases at V and 1 base at J, with 3 bases in the middle. CDR3 loop: CASSMGNTEAFF. CDR3 DNA sequence: TGTGCCAGTAGTATGGGGAACACTGAAGCTTTCTTT.

V usage is TRBV4-2 and J usage is TRBJ2-7, with 9 bases that match TRBD2. Unmatched junction bases numbered 4, after V lost 4 bases and J lost 3 bases. The CDR3 consists of 14 residues. CDR1 LGHNA and CDR2 YNFKEQ come from the germline V gene. In DNA, the CDR3 is TGTGCCAGCAGCCCGCAGCGGGAGGACTACGAGCAGTACTTC. Translating gives CASSPQREDYEQYF.

The genes are TRBV19 and TRBJ1-2, with 7 bases fitting TRBD1. CDR1 LNHDA and CDR2 SQIVND come from the germline V gene (reference sequence). V lost 7 bases and J lost 2; bases outside the gene matches: 13. The CDR3 runs to 16 residues. CDR3 amino acids: CASTGGQAEGNYGYTF. Here the CDR3 DNA reads TGTGCCAGTACGGGTGGACAGGCTGAAGGGAACTATGGCTACACCTTC.

The J gene is TRBJ2-3, the V gene TRBV28; D call uncertain. The CDR3 length is 14 residues. Trimming shortened V by 3 bases and J by 0 bases, and 7 bases separated the two germline ends. The germline V gene has CDR1 MDHEN and CDR2 SYDVKM. The CDR3: CASSLPFSTDTQYF. CDR3 in DNA: TGTGCCAGCAGTTTGCCTTTTAGCACAGATACGCAGTATTTT. The full variable domain, rest sourced from reference TRBV28 and TRBJ2-3, is DVKVTQSSRYLVKRTGEKVFLECVQDMDHENMFWYRQDPGLGLRLIYFSYDVKMKEKGDIPEGYSVSREKKERFSLILESASTNQTSMYLCASSLPFSTDTQYFGPGTRLTVL.

Of note for this clone: The junction differs from germline at one of its ends, possibly a read error. J is TRBJ2-4 and V is TRBV7-7, with TRBD1 identical over 8 bases. The CDR3 is made up of 13 amino acids. Germline CDR1 is SSHAT and CDR2 is FNYEAQ (reference sequence). The CDR3 bases are TGTGCTAGCAGCTTAGACAGGGGAGAAGTTCAGTACTTC. Amino acids: CASSLDRGEVQYF.

The chain combines TRBV7-2 with TRBJ2-5, with D perhaps assigned TRBD1 or TRBD2 (5 bases each). TRBJ2-7 matches the DNA end more closely, so the J call is doubtful. CDR1 and CDR2 from the germline V gene are SGHTA and FQGNSA. The CDR3 is 17 residues long. CDR3 sequence (DNA): TGTGCCAGCAGCTTAGCGCACAGGAGGCAGGGATATTACGAGCAGTACTTC. It translates to CASSLAHRRQGYYEQYF.

The chain carries TRBV30 and TRBJ2-1; possible D gene TRBD1, 5 bases. Germline CDR1 is GTSNPN and CDR2 is SVGIG (reference sequence). Trimming took 3 bases from V and 9 from J, leaving 12 bases between them. CDR3 length equals 12 residues. The CDR3 here is CAWRAGLREQFF. DNA of the CDR3: TGTGCCTGGAGGGCAGGGCTCCGTGAGCAGTTCTTC.

This chain joins TRBV5-1 and TRBJ2-5, with no clear D. V was cut by 0 bases and J by 1 base, with 7 bases left in between. Germline V CDR1 and CDR2: SGHRS, YFSETQ. This CDR3 is 14 amino acids long. As DNA, the CDR3 is TGCGCCAGCAGCTTGGAGCCAGCCCAAGAGACCCAGTACTTC. This gives the protein CASSLEPAQETQYF.

The chain is built from TRBV10-1 and TRBJ2-3, with 7 bases lining up with TRBD2. Germline CDR1 reads WNHNN; CDR2 reads SYGVQD (reference sequence). The CDR3 has 16 residues. The ends lost 3 bases at V and 2 bases at J; junction bases unmatched: 8. For the CDR3, the DNA is TGCGCCAGCAGTGAATCCCTAGCGGAGGTCACAGATACGCAGTATTTT. Translation: CASSESLAEVTDTQYF.

V gene TRBV7-9 combines with J gene TRBJ1-2; D unclear. Germline CDR1 is SEHNR and CDR2 is FQNEAQ (reference sequence). Trimming shortened V by 0 bases and J by 4 bases, and 9 bases separated the two germline ends. There are 14 residues in the CDR3. The DNA for the CDR3 is TGTGCCAGCAGCTTAGCTCAGGCCTCCTATGGCTACACCTTC. This translates into CASSLAQASYGYTF.

This clone appeared a single time. V and J are TRBV6-1 and TRBJ2-5; TRBD2 matches 7 bases. V was clipped by 7 bases and J by 2 bases; unmatched bases: 4. Germline assignment: CDR1 MNHNS and CDR2 SASEGT. This CDR3 comprises 13 residues. DNA for the CDR3: TGTGCCAGCAAAAGGCGGGGGCAAGAGACCCAGTACTTC. Its translation is CASKRRGQETQYF.

The V and J genes are TRBV5-1 and TRBJ1-1; weak D call: TRBD1 (6 bases). The CDR3 length is 15 residues. V lost 0 bases, J lost 3 bases, and 12 bases lay in between. Per the germline V gene, CDR1 is SGHRS and CDR2 is YFSETQ. The CDR3 DNA is TGCGCCAGCAGCTTGGCCAGGGGATTTGACACTGAAGCTTTCTTT. This encodes CASSLARGFDTEAFF. The complete variable domain, with remaining parts taken from reference TRBV5-1 and TRBJ1-1, reads KAGVTQTPRYLIKTRGQQVTLSCSPISGHRSVSWYQQTPGQGLQFLFEYFSETQRNKGNFPGRFSGRQFSNSRSEMNVSTLELGDSALYLCASSLARGFDTEAFFGQGTRLTVV.

This clone appeared a few times. Other DNA sequences in this specimen translate into the identical CDR3. The chain is built from TRBV5-1 and TRBJ2-5; D is possibly TRBD1 (5 bases). The CDR3 length is 14 residues. V lost 0 bases, J lost 3 bases, and 9 bases lay in between. Germline CDR1 SGHRS, CDR2 YFSETQ. CDR3 protein: CASSLAREKETQYF. Written as DNA, the CDR3 is TGCGCCAGCAGCTTGGCCAGGGAAAAAGAGACCCAGTACTTC.